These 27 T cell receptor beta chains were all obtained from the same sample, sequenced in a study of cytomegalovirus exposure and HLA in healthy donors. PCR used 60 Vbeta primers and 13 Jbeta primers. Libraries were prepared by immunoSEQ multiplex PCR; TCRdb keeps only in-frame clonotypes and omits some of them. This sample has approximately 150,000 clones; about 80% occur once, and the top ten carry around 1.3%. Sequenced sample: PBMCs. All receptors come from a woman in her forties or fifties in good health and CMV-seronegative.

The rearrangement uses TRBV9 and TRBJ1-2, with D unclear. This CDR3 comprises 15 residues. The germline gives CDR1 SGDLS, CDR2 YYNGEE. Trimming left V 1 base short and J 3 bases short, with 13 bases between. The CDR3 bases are TGTGCCAGCAGCGTAAGCCCCGTTTCCCACTATGGCTACACCTTC. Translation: CASSVSPVSHYGYTF.

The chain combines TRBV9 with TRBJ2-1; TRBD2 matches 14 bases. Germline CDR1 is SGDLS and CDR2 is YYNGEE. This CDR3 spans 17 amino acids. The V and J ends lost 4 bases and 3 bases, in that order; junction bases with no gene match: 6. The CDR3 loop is CASSFGTSGRFYNEQFF. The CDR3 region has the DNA TGTGCCAGCAGCTTCGGGACTAGCGGGAGATTCTACAATGAGCAGTTCTTC.

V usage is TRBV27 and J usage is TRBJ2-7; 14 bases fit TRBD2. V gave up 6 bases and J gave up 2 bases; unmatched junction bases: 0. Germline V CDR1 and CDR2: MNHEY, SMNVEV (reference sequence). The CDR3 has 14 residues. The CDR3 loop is CASRGLAGAYEQYF. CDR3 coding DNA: TGTGCCAGCAGGGGACTAGCGGGAGCCTACGAGCAGTACTTC.

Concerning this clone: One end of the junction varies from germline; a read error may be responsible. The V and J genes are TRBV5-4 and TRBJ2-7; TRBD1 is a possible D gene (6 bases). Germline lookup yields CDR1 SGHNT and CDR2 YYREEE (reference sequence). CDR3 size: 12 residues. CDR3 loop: CVSSQQGYEQYF. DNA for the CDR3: TGTGTCAGCAGCCAACAGGGCTACGAGCAGTACTTC.

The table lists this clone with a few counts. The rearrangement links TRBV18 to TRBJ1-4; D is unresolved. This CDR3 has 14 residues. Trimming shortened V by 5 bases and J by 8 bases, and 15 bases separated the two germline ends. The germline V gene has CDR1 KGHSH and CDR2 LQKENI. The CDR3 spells CASSTDWEREKLFF. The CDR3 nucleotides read TGTGCCAGCTCAACGGACTGGGAGCGGGAAAAACTGTTTTTT.

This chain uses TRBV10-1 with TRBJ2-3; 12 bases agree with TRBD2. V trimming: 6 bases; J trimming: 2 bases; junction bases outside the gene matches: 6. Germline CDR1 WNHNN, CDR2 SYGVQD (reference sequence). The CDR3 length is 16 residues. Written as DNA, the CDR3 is TGCGCCAGCAGCGGTGGACTAGCGGGGATCACAGATACGCAGTATTTT. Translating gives CASSGGLAGITDTQYF.

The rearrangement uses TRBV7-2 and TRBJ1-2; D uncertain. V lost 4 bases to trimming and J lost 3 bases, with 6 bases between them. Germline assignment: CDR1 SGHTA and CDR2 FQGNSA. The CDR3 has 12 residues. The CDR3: CASSSLYYGYTF. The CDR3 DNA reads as TGTGCCAGCAGCTCCCTATACTATGGCTACACCTTC.

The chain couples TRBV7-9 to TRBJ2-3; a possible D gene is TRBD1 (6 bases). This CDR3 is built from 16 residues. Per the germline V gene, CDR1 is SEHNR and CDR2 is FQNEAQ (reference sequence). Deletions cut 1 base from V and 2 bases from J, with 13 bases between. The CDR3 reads CASSLGVQGNTDTQYF. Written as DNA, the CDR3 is TGTGCCAGCAGCTTAGGTGTTCAGGGGAACACAGATACGCAGTATTTT.

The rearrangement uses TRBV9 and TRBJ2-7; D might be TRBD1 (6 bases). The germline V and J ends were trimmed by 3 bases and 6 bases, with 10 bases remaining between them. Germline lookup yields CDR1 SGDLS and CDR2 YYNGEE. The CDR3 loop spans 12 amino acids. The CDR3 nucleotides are TGTGCCAGCAGCGAACAGGGTGGCGAGCAGTACTTC. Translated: CASSEQGGEQYF.

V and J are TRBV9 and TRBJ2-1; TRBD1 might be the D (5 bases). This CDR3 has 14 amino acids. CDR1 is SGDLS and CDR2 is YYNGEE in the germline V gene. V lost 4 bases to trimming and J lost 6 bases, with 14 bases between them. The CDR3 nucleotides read TGTGCCAGCAGCCCGATTGGACATAGCAATGAGCAGTTCTTC. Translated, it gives CASSPIGHSNEQFF.

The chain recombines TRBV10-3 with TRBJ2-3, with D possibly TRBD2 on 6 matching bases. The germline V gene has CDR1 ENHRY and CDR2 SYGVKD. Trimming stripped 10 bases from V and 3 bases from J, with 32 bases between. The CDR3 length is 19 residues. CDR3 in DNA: TGTGCCACCCAGCGGTGGCTAGCGACCCCTGGATCGAGGACAGATACGCAGTATTTT. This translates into CATQRWLATPGSRTDTQYF.

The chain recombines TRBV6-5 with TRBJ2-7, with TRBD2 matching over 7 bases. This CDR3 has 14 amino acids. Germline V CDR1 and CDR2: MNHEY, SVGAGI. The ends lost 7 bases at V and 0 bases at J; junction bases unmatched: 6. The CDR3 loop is CASKTGLSSYEQYF. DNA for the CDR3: TGTGCCAGCAAGACGGGACTATCCTCCTACGAGCAGTACTTC.

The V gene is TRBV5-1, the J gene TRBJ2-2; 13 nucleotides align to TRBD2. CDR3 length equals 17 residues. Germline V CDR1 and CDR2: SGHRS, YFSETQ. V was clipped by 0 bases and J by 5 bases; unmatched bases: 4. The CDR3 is CASSLGTSGSRTGELFF. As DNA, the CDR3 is TGCGCCAGCAGCTTGGGGACTAGCGGGAGTAGGACCGGGGAGCTGTTTTTT.

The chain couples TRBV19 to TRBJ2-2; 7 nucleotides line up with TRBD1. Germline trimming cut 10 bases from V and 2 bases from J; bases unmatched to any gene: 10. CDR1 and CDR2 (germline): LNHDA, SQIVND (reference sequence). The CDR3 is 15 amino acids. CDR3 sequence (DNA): TGTGCCATCAAAAGAGGGGGCTCAAACACCGGGGAGCTGTTTTTT. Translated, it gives CAIKRGGSNTGELFF.

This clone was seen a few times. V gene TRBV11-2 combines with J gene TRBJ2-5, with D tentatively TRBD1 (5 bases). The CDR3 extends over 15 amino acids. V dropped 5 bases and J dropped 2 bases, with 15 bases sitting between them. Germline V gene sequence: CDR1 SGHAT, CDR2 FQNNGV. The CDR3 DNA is TGTGCCAGCAGCCAAGGGGCCAGGGAACAAGAGACCCAGTACTTC. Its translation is CASSQGAREQETQYF.

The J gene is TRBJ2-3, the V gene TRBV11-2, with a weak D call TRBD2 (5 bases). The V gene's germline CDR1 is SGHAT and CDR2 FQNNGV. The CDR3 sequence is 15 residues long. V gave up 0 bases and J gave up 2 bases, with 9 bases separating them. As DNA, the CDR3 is TGTGCCAGCAGCTTAGATGGCGGGTACACAGATACGCAGTATTTT. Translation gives CASSLDGGYTDTQYF.

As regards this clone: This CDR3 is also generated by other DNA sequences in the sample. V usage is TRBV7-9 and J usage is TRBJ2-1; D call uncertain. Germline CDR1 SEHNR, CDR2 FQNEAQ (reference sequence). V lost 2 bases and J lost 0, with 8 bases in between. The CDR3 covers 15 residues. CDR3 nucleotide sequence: TGTGCCAGCAGCTTAAGAACCGGCTCCTACAATGAGCAGTTCTTC. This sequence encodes CASSLRTGSYNEQFF.

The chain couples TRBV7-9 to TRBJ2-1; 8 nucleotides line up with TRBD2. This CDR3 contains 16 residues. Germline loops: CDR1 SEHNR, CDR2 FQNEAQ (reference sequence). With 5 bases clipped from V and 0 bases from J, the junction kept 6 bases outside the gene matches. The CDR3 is CASSPRGGSSYNEQFF. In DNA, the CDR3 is TGTGCCAGCAGCCCCCGGGGGGGCAGCTCCTACAATGAGCAGTTCTTC.

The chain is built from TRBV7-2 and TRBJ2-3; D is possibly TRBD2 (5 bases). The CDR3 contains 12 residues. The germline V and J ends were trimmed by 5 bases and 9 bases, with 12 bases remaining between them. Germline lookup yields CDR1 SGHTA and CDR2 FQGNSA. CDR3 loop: CASSHPGGTQYF. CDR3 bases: TGTGCCAGCAGCCACCCCGGAGGCACGCAGTATTTT.

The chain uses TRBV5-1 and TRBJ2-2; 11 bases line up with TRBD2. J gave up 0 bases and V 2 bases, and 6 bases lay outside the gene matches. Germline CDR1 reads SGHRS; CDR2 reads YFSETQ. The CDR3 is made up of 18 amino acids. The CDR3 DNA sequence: TGCGCCAGCAGCTTCGGGACTAGCGGTCTCGCGAACACCGGGGAGCTGTTTTTT. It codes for CASSFGTSGLANTGELFF. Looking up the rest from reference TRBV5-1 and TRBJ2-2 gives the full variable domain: KAGVTQTPRYLIKTRGQQVTLSCSPISGHRSVSWYQQTPGQGLQFLFEYFSETQRNKGNFPGRFSGRQFSNSRSEMNVSTLELGDSALYLCASSFGTSGLANTGELFFGEGSRLTVL.

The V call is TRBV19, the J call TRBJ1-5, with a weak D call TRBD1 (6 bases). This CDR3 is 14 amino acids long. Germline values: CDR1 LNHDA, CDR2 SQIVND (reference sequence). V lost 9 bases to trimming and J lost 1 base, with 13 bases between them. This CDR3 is CASRGRVSNQPQHF. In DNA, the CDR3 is TGTGCCAGCAGGGGTCGAGTAAGCAATCAGCCCCAGCATTTT.

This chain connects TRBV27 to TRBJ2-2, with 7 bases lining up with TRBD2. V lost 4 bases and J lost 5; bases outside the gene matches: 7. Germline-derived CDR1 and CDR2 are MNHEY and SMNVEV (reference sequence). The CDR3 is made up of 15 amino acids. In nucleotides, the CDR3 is TGTGCCAGCAGTTGGGAGGGGATGAGAACCGGGGAGCTGTTTTTT. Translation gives CASSWEGMRTGELFF.

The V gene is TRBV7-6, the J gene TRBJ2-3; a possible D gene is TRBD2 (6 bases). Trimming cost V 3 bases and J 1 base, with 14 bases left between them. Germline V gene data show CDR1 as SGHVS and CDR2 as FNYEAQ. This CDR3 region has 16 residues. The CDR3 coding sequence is TGTGCCAGCAGCTTTGGGAGGCTACCGGGCACAGATACGCAGTATTTT. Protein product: CASSFGRLPGTDTQYF.

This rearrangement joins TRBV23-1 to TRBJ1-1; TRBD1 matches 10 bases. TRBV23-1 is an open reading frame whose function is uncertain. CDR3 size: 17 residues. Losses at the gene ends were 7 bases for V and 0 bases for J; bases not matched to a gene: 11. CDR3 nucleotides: TGCGCCAGCATTACGGGACAGGGGACTCTGATGAACACTGAAGCTTTCTTT. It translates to CASITGQGTLMNTEAFF.

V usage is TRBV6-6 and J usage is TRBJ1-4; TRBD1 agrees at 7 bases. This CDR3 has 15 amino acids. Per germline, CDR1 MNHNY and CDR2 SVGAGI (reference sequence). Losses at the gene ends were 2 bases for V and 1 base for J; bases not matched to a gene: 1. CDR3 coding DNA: TGTGCCAGCAGTTACAGGGGGCAAACTAATGAAAAACTGTTTTTT. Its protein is CASSYRGQTNEKLFF.

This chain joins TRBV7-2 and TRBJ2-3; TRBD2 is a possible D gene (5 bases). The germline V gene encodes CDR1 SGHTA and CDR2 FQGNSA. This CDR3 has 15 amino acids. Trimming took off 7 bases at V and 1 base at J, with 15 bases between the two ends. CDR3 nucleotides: TGTGCCAGCACCCCAGAGGCGGGTCGCACAGATACGCAGTATTTT. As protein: CASTPEAGRTDTQYF.

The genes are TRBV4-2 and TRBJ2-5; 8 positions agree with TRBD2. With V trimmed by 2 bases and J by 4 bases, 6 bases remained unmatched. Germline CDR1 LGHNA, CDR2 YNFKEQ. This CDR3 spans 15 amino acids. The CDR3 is CASSQSGGTTETQYF. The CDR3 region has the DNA TGTGCCAGCAGCCAAAGCGGGGGCACCACAGAGACCCAGTACTTC.